Reported below is one T cell receptor beta chain. The germline CDR1 and CDR2 sequences are MNHNS and SASEGT. The CDR3 totals 14 residues. V was clipped by 4 bases and J by 5 bases; unmatched bases: 5. This sample was included in a study of shared clonotypes between healthy human individuals. Methods used by the authors: ImmunoSEQ output lacked quality scores and full-length reads, limiting matched filtering. Repertoires were generated with immunoSEQ multiplex PCR, while TCRdb's copy carries only in-frame clones and drops some. That table is the source of V, J and clone size, and D and trimming were worked out from the DNA. The sample has about 680,000 clones; 92% are singletons. CD8 cells classed as naive were CD45RO-negative and positively selected for CCR7, excluding terminally differentiated effector memory CD45RA+ cells. The study drew all its donors from Caucasian adults living in Nashville, Tennessee.

The sequenced sample was naive CD8+ T cells sorted from blood. The chain is built from TRBV6-1 and TRBJ1-5, with 7 positions matching TRBD1. This sequence was found in a man younger than 40 in good health. The CDR3 DNA sequence: TGTGCCAGCAGTGGGGACAGAAGCGATCAGCCCCAGCATTTT. It translates to CASSGDRSDQPQHF.